The 3 T cell receptor beta chains in this list originate from one sample, sequenced in a study of blood T cell repertoires in COVID-19. Sequencing used immunoSEQ multiplex PCR; TCRdb keeps in-frame clones, though not all of them. This sample carries 150,000 or so clones, about 80% of them seen once, and the ten largest clones take under 4.5%. The sequenced sample consisted of peripheral blood. The receptors originated from a woman aged 55-70 years with acute or convalescent COVID-19.

Remarks on this clone: At one end the junction does not follow the germline gene, possibly because of a read error. This sequence joins TRBV3-1 (or the pseudogene TRBV3-2) and TRBJ2-7; D is perhaps TRBD2 (6 bases). The CDR3 has 13 amino acids. Germline CDR1 LGHDT, CDR2 YNNKEL (reference sequence). This CDR3 is CASSQVEGTPSLW. DNA for the CDR3: TGTGCCAGCAGCCAAGTCGAAGGGACTCCCTCGTTGTGG.

This clone was recorded once. The V and J genes are TRBV6-5 and TRBJ2-7, with 7 positions matching TRBD1. The CDR3 contains 14 residues. Germline trimming cut 0 bases from V and 2 bases from J; bases unmatched to any gene: 1. From germline, CDR1 is MNHEY and CDR2 SVGAGI. CDR3 sequence: CASSYSGTAYEQYF. CDR3 coding DNA: TGTGCCAGCAGTTACTCGGGGACAGCCTACGAGCAGTACTTC.

There are a few counts of this clone. The CDR3 loop reads CASSPAPPGYSNQPQHF. The CDR3 DNA follows: TGTGCCAGCAGCCCGGCCCCCCCAGGTTATAGCAATCAGCCCCAGCATTTT. The chain uses TRBV3-1 (or the pseudogene TRBV3-2) and TRBJ1-5; no reliable D call. V was clipped by 4 bases and J by 0 bases, with 16 bases between them. The CDR3 is 17 residues long. The germline gives CDR1 LGHDT, CDR2 YNNKEL (reference sequence).